The 30 T cell receptor beta chains below all came from one sample that was sequenced in a study of breast tumors, draining lymph nodes, adjacent tissues. TCRdb processed the multiplex PCR reads anew with MiXCR; each CDR3 protein has one entry. Among 200,000 or so distinct CDR3 sequences, about 32% were seen once, and the ten largest hold about 4.3%. Axillary draining lymph nodes of breast cancer patients supplied the node samples. The specimen was axillary lymph node tissue. These receptors originate from a female donor with breast cancer. Some clones in this sample may be carry-over from other donors' samples.

This clonotype showed up just a few times. The CDR3 nucleotides read TGTGCCAGCAGCTTAGGGGGGATCACTGAAGCTTTCTTT. This gives the protein CASSLGGITEAFF. This chain links TRBV7-3 with TRBJ1-1; tentative D call: TRBD1 (5 bases). The V end was cut by 2 bases, the J end by 4 bases, with 8 bases between. CDR1 SGHTA and CDR2 FQGTGA come from the germline V gene. The CDR3 is made up of 13 amino acids.

Ten or more counts support this clonotype. The V call is TRBV29-1, the J call TRBJ2-3, with 8 positions matching TRBD1. Trimming at V came to 1 base and at J to 5 bases, leaving 5 bases not matched to a gene. CDR3 length equals 14 residues. CDR1 SQVTM and CDR2 ANQGSEA come from the germline V gene. As DNA, the CDR3 is TGCAGCGTTGAAGCCGGGACAGGAATAGATACGCAGTATTTT. It specifies CSVEAGTGIDTQYF.

The chain employs TRBV6-1 and TRBJ1-2; no definite D call. The V end lost 6 bases, the J end lost 4 bases, and 9 bases lay between the germline ends. Germline V lookup: CDR1 MNHNS, CDR2 SASEGT. This CDR3 is built from 12 residues. Written as DNA, the CDR3 is TGTGCCAGCAGCCCGGGTCTCTATGGCTACACCTTC. Translating gives CASSPGLYGYTF.

This clonotype was picked up many times. The rearrangement uses TRBV11-2 and TRBJ2-5, with a tentative D call TRBD1 (6 bases). Germline values: CDR1 SGHAT, CDR2 FQNNGV. Trimming removed 5 bases from V and 5 bases from J, with 18 bases in between. The CDR3 extends over 15 amino acids. Written as DNA, the CDR3 is TGTGCCAGCAGCCCCCGGCGGCACAGGGATGAGACCCAGTACTTC. Its translation is CASSPRRHRDETQYF.

Ten or more counts support this clonotype. The rearrangement joins TRBV7-9 to TRBJ1-4, with D possibly TRBD1 on 5 matching bases. V lost 4 bases, J lost 3 bases, and 9 bases lay in between. CDR1 SEHNR and CDR2 FQNEAQ come from the germline V gene (reference sequence). The CDR3 is 14 residues long. The DNA for the CDR3 is TGTGCCAGCAGCTCGACAGATGCTAATGAAAAACTGTTTTTT. Protein product: CASSSTDANEKLFF.

This clonotype showed up many times. This chain uses TRBV12-3 or TRBV12-4 with TRBJ1-2; the D gene is possibly TRBD1 (5 bases). The CDR3 has 13 residues. V was trimmed by 4 bases and J by 8 bases, leaving 14 bases between them. The chain's CDR3 is CASSSDTVSGYTF. CDR3 bases: TGTGCCAGCAGTTCGGACACCGTTTCGGGCTACACCTTC.

Many counts were recorded for this clonotype. V is TRBV6-2 or TRBV6-3 and J is TRBJ1-5; D might be TRBD1 (6 bases). This CDR3 comprises 15 residues. Trimming stripped 2 bases from V and 3 bases from J, with 11 bases between. Germline CDR1 and CDR2: MNHEY and SVGEGT. This CDR3 is CASSYRTGINQPQHF. In DNA form, the CDR3 reads TGTGCCAGCAGTTACAGAACAGGGATCAATCAGCCCCAGCATTTT.

The J gene is TRBJ1-6, the V gene TRBV29-1, with D unresolved. Trimming took off 3 bases at V and 7 bases at J, with 7 bases between the two ends. From germline, CDR1 is SQVTM and CDR2 ANQGSEA. The CDR3 sequence is 12 residues long. CDR3 nucleotides: TGCAGCGTTGAGGTCGGCAATTCACCCCTCCACTTT. It encodes CSVEVGNSPLHF.

The chain joins TRBV20-1 to TRBJ2-2; the match to TRBD2 covers 15 bases. Germline-derived CDR1 and CDR2 are DFQATT and SNEGSKA (reference sequence). The CDR3 sequence is 15 residues long. V shed 6 bases and J 6 bases; nucleotides not matched to a gene: 5. CDR3 amino acids: CSARRTSGRAGELFF. In nucleotides, the CDR3 is TGCAGTGCCAGGCGGACTAGCGGGAGGGCCGGGGAGCTGTTTTTT.

This clonotype was found many times. The rearrangement links TRBV25-1 to TRBJ2-3; TRBD2 matches 9 bases. In germline, CDR1 is MGHDK, CDR2 SYGVNS. Trimming cost V 2 bases and J 3 bases; bases outside gene matches: 0. The CDR3 consists of 14 residues. The CDR3 reads CASSEAGGTDTQYF. The CDR3 coding sequence is TGTGCCAGCAGTGAAGCGGGGGGGACAGATACGCAGTATTTT.

This clonotype was picked up many times. J is TRBJ1-6 and V is TRBV7-9; 7 nucleotides agree with TRBD1. The CDR3 loop spans 16 amino acids. The junction had 10 bases not matched to a gene; V was cut back by 5 bases and J by 6 bases. Per the germline V gene, CDR1 is SEHNR and CDR2 is FQNEAQ (reference sequence). CDR3: CASSRQGGNSNSPLHF. DNA for the CDR3: TGTGCCAGCAGCCGACAGGGAGGGAACTCTAATTCACCCCTCCACTTT.

At least ten counts were recorded for this clonotype. CDR3 coding DNA: TGTGCCAGCAACGACGTAGGTGCGGTCGAAAAACTGTTTTTT. Translation gives CASNDVGAVEKLFF. The chain employs TRBV2 and TRBJ1-4, with D uncertain. The germline V gene encodes CDR1 SNHLY and CDR2 FYNNEI. The CDR3 covers 14 residues. V was pared by 7 bases and J by 8 bases, with 17 bases between.

Remarks on this clonotype: This may stem from a read error, because a much larger clone lies one nucleotide away. V usage is TRBV5-5 and J usage is TRBJ1-6; D remains ambiguous. CDR1 and CDR2 (germline): SGHKS, YYEKEE (reference sequence). The CDR3 covers 15 residues. This chain's CDR3 is CASSLWGPNNSPLHF. Written as DNA, the CDR3 is TGTGCCAGCAGCTTATGGGGTCCGAATAACTCACCCCTCCACTTT.

This clonotype was detected ten times or more. The V and J genes are TRBV9 and TRBJ2-3, with TRBD2 matching 7 bases. Germline-derived CDR1 and CDR2 are SGDLS and YYNGEE. The CDR3 is 16 amino acids. V lost 1 base and J lost 3; bases outside the gene matches: 8. CDR3 sequence reads: CASSVHDGGGTDTQYF. In nucleotides, the CDR3 is TGTGCCAGCAGCGTACACGATGGGGGAGGGACAGATACGCAGTATTTT. The full variable domain, its missing parts supplied by reference TRBV9 and TRBJ2-3, is DSGVTQTPKHLITATGQRVTLRCSPRSGDLSVYWYQQSLDQGLQFLIQYYNGEERAKGNILERFSAQQFPDLHSELNLSSLELGDSALYFCASSVHDGGGTDTQYFGPGTRLTVL.

This clonotype was detected many times. The chain carries TRBV24-1 and TRBJ2-3; D is perhaps TRBD1 (6 bases). Per the germline V gene, CDR1 is KGHDR and CDR2 is SFDVKD. V lost 6 bases and J 3 bases, leaving 15 bases between the germline ends. The CDR3 spans 15 residues. This CDR3 reads CATSSPGRGTDTQYF. The CDR3 DNA sequence: TGTGCCACCAGTTCCCCCGGCAGGGGTACAGATACGCAGTATTTT.

This clonotype was recorded many times. The V and J genes are TRBV7-8 and TRBJ2-5; D not resolved. Trimming shortened V by 1 base and J by 5 bases, and 17 bases separated the two germline ends. From germline, CDR1 is SGHVS and CDR2 FQNEAQ. The CDR3 loop spans 16 amino acids. In nucleotides, the CDR3 is TGTGCCAGCAGCTTAGGCATAGGGATGATGATGGAGACCCAGTACTTC. Amino acid sequence: CASSLGIGMMMETQYF.

The sample holds a few counts of this clonotype. The chain combines TRBV5-4 with TRBJ2-1; either TRBD1 or TRBD2 may fit D (7 bases each). The CDR3 runs 16 residues. The ends were cut back, 4 bases at V and 2 bases at J, with 16 bases in the middle. The germline CDR1 and CDR2 sequences are SGHNT and YYREEE (reference sequence). This chain's CDR3 is CASSPPAGGAYNEQFF. In DNA form, the CDR3 reads TGTGCCAGCAGCCCCCCGGCAGGGGGGGCCTACAATGAGCAGTTCTTC. Variable domain in full (rest from reference TRBV5-4 and TRBJ2-1): ETGVTQSPTHLIKTRGQQVTLRCSSQSGHNTVSWYQQALGQGPQFIFQYYREEENGRGNFPPRFSGLQFPNYSSELNVNALELDDSALYLCASSPPAGGAYNEQFFGPGTRLTVL.

This clonotype has at least ten counts. The chain links TRBV19 to TRBJ1-5; TRBD1 matches at 8 bases. The V gene's germline CDR1 is LNHDA and CDR2 SQIVND (reference sequence). The CDR3 length is 15 residues. V was pared by 7 bases and J by 7 bases, with 12 bases of the junction left unmatched. Here the CDR3 DNA reads TGTGCCAGTACCCCTGGGACAGGAGGGTTCCAGCCCCAGCATTTT. Amino acids: CASTPGTGGFQPQHF.

This clonotype was seen at least ten times. The CDR3 coding sequence is TGCAGTGCTGGGGGGGATTATCAGCCCCAGCATTTT. It specifies CSAGGDYQPQHF. The chain uses TRBV20-1 and TRBJ1-5, with D perhaps TRBD1 (5 bases). The CDR3 length is 12 residues. CDR1 is DFQATT and CDR2 is SNEGSKA in the germline V gene (reference sequence). V was shortened by 5 bases and J by 5 bases, with 10 bases between the two germline ends.

This clonotype showed up many times. The chain combines TRBV5-1 with TRBJ2-1; D is unclear. The CDR3 covers 12 residues. CDR1 and CDR2 from the germline V gene are SGHRS and YFSETQ. V was clipped by 0 bases and J by 6 bases, with 4 bases between them. The CDR3 DNA is TGCGCCAGCAGCTTGGCCTTCAATGAGCAGTTCTTC. Translated, it gives CASSLAFNEQFF.

For this clonotype: This could be a read error, since a much larger clone is one nucleotide away. The rearrangement links TRBV4-3 to TRBJ1-4; D is ambiguous. CDR1 and CDR2 from the germline V gene are LGHNA and YSLEER. The CDR3 spans 15 residues. CDR3 in DNA: TGCGCCAGCAGCCAGGAGATTGCAACTAATGAAAAACTGCTTTTT. This translates into CASSQEIATNEKLLF.

In the case of this clonotype: It may be a read error: a sequence one base away is much more abundant. It is likely a read error, because the conserved phenylalanine at the end of the CDR3 is missing. The DNA is left out, because the CDR3 cannot be placed on it with certainty; the CDR3 is given as TCRdb lists it. The J gene is TRBJ2-7, the V gene TRBV30; no DNA check was done on the table's D call, TRBD1. The CDR3 spans 8 residues, counting both ends. The germline V gene encodes CDR1 GTSNPN and CDR2 SVGIG (reference sequence). Here the CDR3 reads CARGHLRL.

In this sample, this clonotype turned up many times. The chain employs TRBV13 and TRBJ2-1; D gene unclear. CDR3 size: 14 residues. The ends were cut back, 0 bases at V and 9 bases at J, with 12 bases in the middle. From germline, CDR1 is PRHDT and CDR2 FYEKMQ (reference sequence). CDR3 bases: TGTGCCAGCAGCTTAGGCCCGCTAGGGATTGAGCAGTTCTTC. It specifies CASSLGPLGIEQFF.

There are many counts of this clonotype. CDR3 bases: TGTGCCTGGAGCCTCACGACCGGGGGCTATGGCTACACCTTC. Translating it yields CAWSLTTGGYGYTF. The genes are TRBV30 and TRBJ1-2, with a tentative D call TRBD1 (5 bases). Germline assignment: CDR1 GTSNPN and CDR2 SVGIG (reference sequence). CDR3 length: 14 amino acids. Trimming stripped 3 bases from V and 4 bases from J, with 15 bases between.

This clonotype was counted many times. This chain uses TRBV6-6 with TRBJ2-3; 7 bases match TRBD2. After removal of 5 bases from V and 1 base from J, the junction contained 6 bases not matched to a gene. The length of the CDR3 is 15 residues. Germline V gene sequence: CDR1 MNHNY, CDR2 SVGAGI (reference sequence). The CDR3 DNA is TGTGCCAGCAGTATGAGACGGGGGGGCACAGATACGCAGTATTTT. It codes for CASSMRRGGTDTQYF.

This clonotype was detected many times. The chain employs TRBV24-1 and TRBJ1-2; the match to TRBD1 covers 9 bases. Germline trimming cut 9 bases from V and 7 bases from J; bases unmatched to any gene: 5. Germline CDR1 and CDR2: KGHDR and SFDVKD. This CDR3 has 12 amino acids. CDR3 nucleotides: TGTGCCACCGGACAGGGGTGGGGTGGCTACACCTTC. Encoded protein: CATGQGWGGYTF.

This clonotype was detected a few times. This chain uses TRBV5-1 with TRBJ1-1; weak D call: TRBD1 (5 bases). The CDR3 consists of 13 residues. From germline, CDR1 is SGHRS and CDR2 YFSETQ. Trimming left V 4 bases short and J 3 bases short, with 10 bases between. The CDR3 coding sequence is TGCGCCAGCAGCCCCCGGGGGGACACTGAAGCTTTCTTT. It is translated as CASSPRGDTEAFF.

Comments on this clonotype: A much larger clone is a single base away; this may be a read error. V is TRBV5-4 and J is TRBJ2-1, with TRBD1 identical over 8 bases. The CDR3 has 17 amino acids. Germline loops: CDR1 SGHNT, CDR2 YYREEE (reference sequence). CDR3 DNA sequence: TGTGCCAGCAGCTCCATACAGGGGGATACGCTACGAAATGAGCAGTCCTTC. It yields the protein CASSSIQGDTLRNEQSF.

This clonotype was seen only once. CDR3: CSAREASGRNIQYF. The CDR3 nucleotides are TGCAGTGCTAGAGAGGCTAGCGGGAGGAACATTCAGTACTTC. The genes are TRBV20-1 and TRBJ2-4, with 11 positions matching TRBD2. The germline V gene has CDR1 DFQATT and CDR2 SNEGSKA (reference sequence). J gave up 7 bases and V 0 bases, and 2 bases lay outside the gene matches. The CDR3 totals 14 residues.

Worth noting for this clonotype: At one end, the junction sequence differs from germline, possibly due to a read error. The chain employs TRBV28 and TRBJ2-7; a possible D gene is TRBD2 (6 bases). The CDR3 has 13 amino acids. Germline V gene sequence: CDR1 MDHEN, CDR2 SYDVKM. CDR3 sequence reads: CASNQRDLEEQCF. The CDR3, as DNA: TGTGCCAGCAACCAGAGGGACTTGGAAGAGCAGTGCTTC. The entire variable domain, with the rest obtained from reference TRBV28 and TRBJ2-7, is as follows: DVKVTQSSRYLVKRTGEKVFLECVQDMDHENMFWYRQDPGLGLRLIYFSYDVKMKEKGDIPEGYSVSREKKERFSLILESASTNQTSMYLCASNQRDLEEQCFGPGTRLTVT.